Each of the 11 T cell receptor beta chains below was sequenced from the same sample in a study of cytomegalovirus exposure and HLA in healthy donors. The PCR had 60 Vbeta and 13 Jbeta primers. Assay used: immunoSEQ multiplex PCR; TCRdb lists only in-frame clones, some missing. The data hold about 180,000 clones, with 70% to 85% observed a single time. The sequenced material came from PBMCs. The source of these receptors is a girl aged 2 to 9 in good health and CMV-seropositive.

The chain has TRBV23-1 and TRBJ1-2; D ambiguous. TRBV23-1 belongs to the ORF category, with a function that is uncertain. The CDR3 is 8 amino acids. The CDR3 DNA is TGCGGCGAGTCCGGCTACACCTTC. This gives the protein CGESGYTF.

This chain uses TRBV29-1 with TRBJ2-1; 9 bases line up with TRBD2. The CDR3 has 15 residues. CDR1 is SQVTM and CDR2 is ANQGSEA in the germline V gene. J lost 4 bases, V lost 1 base, and 5 bases had no gene match. The DNA for the CDR3 is TGCAGCGTTGAAGTTACTAGCGGGTATTACAATGAGCAGTTCTTC. It is translated as CSVEVTSGYYNEQFF.

The CDR3 coding sequence is TGTGCCAGCAGCGACCTCGGAGAGGGAGGGTCGGAGACCCAGTACTTC. Protein: CASSDLGEGGSETQYF. V is TRBV5-4 and J is TRBJ2-5; 7 bases are shared with TRBD2. V lost 4 bases to trimming and J lost 5 bases; unmatched junction nucleotides: 14. Germline V gives CDR1 SGHNT, CDR2 YYREEE (reference sequence). CDR3 size: 16 residues.

The V call is TRBV30, the J call TRBJ2-1; TRBD2 matches at 7 bases. This CDR3 has 13 residues. Germline loops: CDR1 GTSNPN, CDR2 SVGIG (reference sequence). Trimming at V came to 4 bases and at J to 9 bases, leaving 9 bases not matched to a gene. The CDR3 here is CAWMGRGLIEQFF. The CDR3 DNA follows: TGTGCCTGGATGGGGAGGGGACTTATTGAGCAGTTCTTC. Full variable domain (outside the CDR3, taken from reference TRBV30 and TRBJ2-1): SQTIHQWPATLVQPVGSPLSLECTVEGTSNPNLYWYRQAAGRGLQLLFYSVGIGQISSEVPQNLSASRPQDRQFILSSKKLLLSDSGFYLCAWMGRGLIEQFFGPGTRLTVL.

The rearrangement links TRBV10-3 to TRBJ2-1; D is possibly TRBD1 (6 bases). V was clipped by 3 bases and J by 6 bases, with 18 bases between them. Germline V CDR1 and CDR2: ENHRY, SYGVKD. This CDR3 comprises 16 residues. The CDR3 is CAISDSSGGESNEQFF. CDR3 nucleotides: TGTGCCATCAGTGATTCTAGTGGGGGCGAATCCAATGAGCAGTTCTTC.

This rearrangement joins TRBV6-1 to TRBJ1-5; 7 bases map to TRBD1. J gave up 4 bases and V 1 base, and 1 base lay outside the gene matches. The CDR3 spans 14 residues. Germline V lookup: CDR1 MNHNS, CDR2 SASEGT. The DNA of the CDR3 is TGTGCCAGCAGTGAAGTGACAGGGAATCAGCCCCAGCATTTT. Translating it yields CASSEVTGNQPQHF.

V usage is TRBV10-1 and J usage is TRBJ2-7; 7 nucleotides align to TRBD1. Germline lookup yields CDR1 WNHNN and CDR2 SYGVQD (reference sequence). V lost 3 bases to trimming and J lost 0 bases; unmatched junction nucleotides: 2. The CDR3 length is 14 residues. The CDR3 loop is CASSDTGDSYEQYF. Here the CDR3 DNA reads TGCGCCAGCAGTGACACAGGGGACTCCTACGAGCAGTACTTC.

The chain has TRBV18 and TRBJ2-3; 8 nucleotides align to TRBD1. Trimming took 0 bases from V and 8 from J; bases not matched to a gene: 13. Per germline, CDR1 KGHSH and CDR2 LQKENI. This CDR3 has 17 amino acids. The chain's CDR3 is CASSPPQGARWQGTQYF. The CDR3 DNA sequence: TGTGCCAGCTCACCACCCCAGGGGGCGCGATGGCAGGGTACGCAGTATTTT. Variable domain in full (rest from reference TRBV18 and TRBJ2-3): NAGVMQNPRHLVRRRGQEARLRCSPMKGHSHVYWYRQLPEEGLKFMVYLQKENIIDESGMPKERFSAEFPKEGPSILRIQQVVRGDSAAYFCASSPPQGARWQGTQYFGPGTRLTVL.

This chain links TRBV28 with TRBJ2-1; 11 bases align to TRBD2. The germline V gene encodes CDR1 MDHEN and CDR2 SYDVKM. Unmatched junction bases numbered 9, after V lost 1 base and J lost 4 bases. There are 18 residues in the CDR3. As DNA, the CDR3 is TGTGCCAGCAGTTTATTACTAGCGGGAGAATCGGGATACAATGAGCAGTTCTTC. Encoded protein: CASSLLLAGESGYNEQFF.

The rearrangement uses TRBV5-6 and TRBJ1-2, with D possibly TRBD1 on 5 matching bases. The germline V and J ends were trimmed by 4 bases and 5 bases, with 24 bases remaining between them. Germline CDR1 reads SGHDT; CDR2 reads YYEEEE. The CDR3 length is 17 residues. Here the CDR3 DNA reads TGTGCCAGCAGCGTCCGGGACTGGGGCCTTATTCGGTATGGCTACACCTTC. This encodes CASSVRDWGLIRYGYTF.

The gene calls are TRBV4-1 and TRBJ1-3; TRBD1 aligns across 8 bases. V was pared by 2 bases and J by 3 bases, with 12 bases of the junction left unmatched. From germline, CDR1 is MGHRA and CDR2 YSYEKL. The CDR3 contains 18 residues. The chain's CDR3 is CASSQLDPRTGGGNTIYF. The CDR3, as DNA: TGCGCCAGCAGCCAATTGGACCCAAGAACAGGGGGTGGAAACACCATATATTTT.